The 20 T cell receptor beta chains below come from one sample, sequenced in a study of low-dose radiotherapy and immunotherapy resistance in tumors. As to time point: before trial treatment. Covering alpha and beta chains, TRAV- and TRBV-specific primers were used for the first-strand cDNA. TCR amplification ran approximately 20 PCR cycles using constant-region and V-primer adapter primers. TCRdb fed the reads into MiXCR, producing one record per CDR3 protein. Of under 95,000 distinct CDR3 sequences in the sample, roughly a sixth were seen once. The sample in question was PBMCs, obtained before treatment. These receptors were taken from a male donor with prostate cancer.

This clonotype has ten or more counts. Compared with germline, one end of the junction differs, possibly owing to a read error. The chain employs TRBV11-2 and TRBJ2-7; TRBD1 matches 7 bases. The V gene's germline CDR1 is SGHAT and CDR2 FQNNGV. The CDR3 loop spans 15 amino acids. CDR3 sequence: CASSLDRVAGYEQYF. The CDR3 region has the DNA TGTGCCAGCAGTTTAGACAGGGTAGCAGGCTACGAGCAGTACTTC. Full variable domain (missing parts from reference TRBV11-2 and TRBJ2-7): EAGVAQSPRYKIIEKRQSVAFWCNPISGHATLYWYQQILGQGPKLLIQFQNNGVVDDSQLPKDRFSAERLKGVDSTLKIQPAKLEDSAVYLCASSLDRVAGYEQYFGPGTRLTVT.

This clonotype was recorded many times. As DNA, the CDR3 is TGCAGTGCTAGTTGGGGGGGTGAGACCCAGTACTTC. Amino acids: CSASWGGETQYF. V usage is TRBV20-1 and J usage is TRBJ2-5; 7 bases align to TRBD2. The V gene end was trimmed by 3 bases and the J gene end by 5 bases; junction bases not matched to a gene: 3. CDR3 length equals 12 residues. The germline gives CDR1 DFQATT, CDR2 SNEGSKA (reference sequence).

This clonotype was detected only a few times. J is TRBJ2-5 and V is TRBV2, with D tentatively TRBD1 (5 bases). The V and J ends lost 0 bases and 0 bases respectively, with 8 bases between them. Germline CDR1 is SNHLY and CDR2 is FYNNEI. The CDR3 sequence is 15 residues long. The CDR3 DNA reads TGTGCCAGCAGTGAAGCTTGGGGCGACCAAGAGACCCAGTACTTC. This gives the protein CASSEAWGDQETQYF.

Ten or more counts support this clonotype. This chain joins TRBV4-1 and TRBJ1-4; a possible D gene is TRBD1 (5 bases). The V gene's germline CDR1 is MGHRA and CDR2 YSYEKL. V shed 4 bases and J shed 0 bases, with 15 bases lying between them. The CDR3 sequence is 17 residues long. The CDR3 DNA sequence: TGCGCCAGCAGCCCGGGGGAGGGCCATGCAACTAATGAAAAACTGTTTTTT. Encoded protein: CASSPGEGHATNEKLFF.

In regard to this clonotype: One base away lies a much larger clone, so this may be a sequencing read error. V is TRBV7-8 and J is TRBJ2-7; D is ambiguous. The CDR3 spans 15 residues. Germline V gene lookup returns CDR1 SGHVS and CDR2 FQNEAQ. In DNA, the CDR3 is TGTGCCAGCAGCTTAGGCAGATTCCCTCCCTACGAGCTGTACTTC. This gives the protein CASSLGRFPPYELYF. Full variable domain (missing parts from reference TRBV7-8 and TRBJ2-7): GAGVSQSPRYKVAKRGQDVALRCDPISGHVSLFWYQQALGQGPEFLTYFQNEAQLDKSGLPSDRFFAERPEGSVSTLKIQRTQQEDSAVYLCASSLGRFPPYELYFGPGTRLTVT.

Regarding this clonotype: A far larger clone is just one base off, so this is likely a read error. V gene TRBV7-3 combines with J gene TRBJ2-5, with D perhaps matching TRBD2 (6 bases). Germline values: CDR1 SGHTA, CDR2 FQGTGA. CDR3 length: 13 amino acids. CDR3 sequence: CASSLAGQETHYF. The CDR3 DNA reads as TGTGCCAGCAGCTTAGCGGGGCAAGAGACCCATTACTTC.

The genes are TRBV11-2 and TRBJ2-3, with D possibly being TRBD2 (6 bases). V lost 1 base to trimming and J lost 6 bases, with 14 bases between them. This CDR3 is built from 15 residues. CDR1 SGHAT and CDR2 FQNNGV come from the germline V gene. The chain's CDR3 is CASSLGGAAVDTQYF. As DNA, the CDR3 is TGTGCCAGCAGCTTAGGCGGGGCCGCGGTGGATACGCAGTATTTT.

As for this clonotype: This likely reflects a read error, since a far larger clone is one base away. The rearrangement links TRBV10-1 to TRBJ2-7; D possibly corresponds to TRBD1 (6 bases). Germline CDR1 reads WNHNN; CDR2 reads SYGVQD (reference sequence). This CDR3 region has 13 residues. CDR3 nucleotides: TGTGTCATCACACAGGGTGTGACCTACGAGCAGTACTTC. Residues: CVITQGVTYEQYF.

This clonotype was recorded many times. The J gene is TRBJ2-5, the V gene TRBV15; the match to TRBD1 covers 9 bases. The germline gives CDR1 LNHNV, CDR2 YYDKDF (reference sequence). V was pared by 1 base and J by 5 bases, with 5 bases of the junction left unmatched. The CDR3 consists of 15 residues. The CDR3 DNA follows: TGTGCCACCAGCAGAGTTCCGACAGGGGGGGAGACCCAGTACTTC. Encoded protein: CATSRVPTGGETQYF.

This clonotype was observed a few times. V usage is TRBV6-2 or TRBV6-3 and J usage is TRBJ1-5; D gene unclear. Per germline, CDR1 MNHEY and CDR2 SVGEGT. Trimming took 6 bases from V and 2 from J, leaving 14 bases between them. The CDR3 length is 15 residues. CDR3 sequence reads: CASSYNHGGNQPQHF. The CDR3 DNA sequence: TGTGCCAGCAGCTATAACCATGGGGGCAATCAGCCCCAGCATTTT.

In its sample, this clonotype was seen many times. V is TRBV29-1 and J is TRBJ1-4; D is unclear. The CDR3 is made up of 13 amino acids. The germline gives CDR1 SQVTM, CDR2 ANQGSEA. Trimming removed 4 bases at V and 3 bases at J, with 9 bases between. CDR3 coding DNA: TGCAGCGTTGGGGCCAGCCCTAATGAAAAACTGTTTTTT. Its translation: CSVGASPNEKLFF.

This clonotype was observed many times. The chain is built from TRBV3-1 and TRBJ1-6; 8 bases map to TRBD1. Germline V gives CDR1 LGHDT, CDR2 YNNKEL (reference sequence). The junction had 6 bases not matched to a gene; V was cut back by 4 bases and J by 7 bases. The CDR3 sequence is 15 residues long. The CDR3 reads CASSPGQGWNSPLHF. The CDR3 DNA reads TGTGCCAGCAGCCCAGGACAGGGTTGGAATTCACCCCTCCACTTT.

This clonotype was picked up many times. The rearrangement joins TRBV19 to TRBJ2-1, with D maybe TRBD1 (5 bases). Looked up from germline, CDR1 is LNHDA and CDR2 is SQIVND (reference sequence). The V and J ends lost 0 bases and 9 bases respectively, with 18 bases between them. This CDR3 spans 16 amino acids. CDR3 nucleotides: TGTGCCAGTAGTATAGATCGGGCAGGGCTCTCAGGTGAGCAGTTCTTC. As protein: CASSIDRAGLSGEQFF.

The V and J genes are TRBV6-2 or TRBV6-3 and TRBJ1-3; possibly TRBD1 for D (6 bases). This CDR3 has 17 amino acids. CDR1 and CDR2 (germline): MNHEY, SVGEGT. V lost 5 bases, J lost 7 bases, and 24 bases lay in between. As DNA, the CDR3 is TGTGCCAGCAGTCGGGACACGGTAAACTCTGGAAACAACACCATATATTTT. It is translated as CASSRDTVNSGNNTIYF.

This clonotype was observed many times. The genes are TRBV5-1 and TRBJ2-6, with TRBD2 matching over 16 bases. The CDR3 runs to 19 residues. Germline CDR1 SGHRS, CDR2 YFSETQ. J was trimmed by 0 bases and V by 4 bases; bases with no gene match: 4. CDR3 region: CASSPGTSGGASGANVLTF. The CDR3 bases are TGCGCCAGCAGCCCTGGGACTAGCGGGGGGGCCTCTGGGGCCAACGTCCTGACTTTC.

This clonotype appeared many times. The chain uses TRBV5-4 and TRBJ2-1; 8 bases fit TRBD2. J lost 5 bases, V lost 2 bases, and 12 bases had no gene match. CDR1 and CDR2 (germline): SGHNT, YYREEE (reference sequence). The CDR3 length is 17 residues. In nucleotides, the CDR3 is TGTGCCAGCAGCTTCGGGCCCCCGGGACTAGGAGACAATGAGCAGTTCTTC. It encodes CASSFGPPGLGDNEQFF.

The chain employs TRBV7-8 and TRBJ2-5; D may correspond to TRBD1 or TRBD2 (6 bases each). Trimming removed 5 bases at V and 2 bases at J, with 12 bases between. Germline CDR1 is SGHVS and CDR2 is FQNEAQ. The CDR3 is 14 amino acids. DNA for the CDR3: TGTGCCAGCAGCGGCGGGACACGTCAAGAGACCCAGTACTTC. This sequence encodes CASSGGTRQETQYF.

A word on this clonotype: A far larger clone is one nucleotide away, so this likely arose from a read error. The chain links TRBV5-3 to TRBJ2-3, with D possibly being TRBD2 (5 bases). TRBV5-3 is an open reading frame, and its role is uncertain. The V and J ends lost 8 bases and 2 bases respectively, with 12 bases between them. The CDR3 is made up of 13 amino acids. CDR3 residues: CASSGSDTDTQYF. The CDR3, as DNA: TGTGCCAGCAGCGGATCGGACACAGATACGCAGTATTTT.

This clonotype was seen ten or more times. V usage is TRBV5-1 and J usage is TRBJ2-7; possibly TRBD1 for D (5 bases). CDR1 SGHRS and CDR2 YFSETQ come from the germline V gene. V was pared by 5 bases and J by 2 bases, with 17 bases between. The CDR3 has 15 amino acids. DNA of the CDR3: TGCGCCAGCAGACCCGACAGAAATCCCGCCTACGAGCAGTACTTC. Protein sequence: CASRPDRNPAYEQYF.

The table lists this clonotype with many counts. The V and J genes are TRBV6-1 and TRBJ1-5; no clear D gene. The CDR3 spans 15 residues. Trimming left V 1 base short and J 7 bases short, with 14 bases between. The germline CDR1 and CDR2 sequences are MNHNS and SASEGT. CDR3 nucleotide sequence: TGTGCCAGCAGTGAAGGCGGCTCCCCAGACCAGCCCCAGCATTTT. This sequence encodes CASSEGGSPDQPQHF.